This TCR beta chain was recovered during a study of control samples from healthy donors and cancer patients. Generated by immunoSEQ multiplex PCR, the TCRdb table keeps only in-frame clones and is missing some. Of 110,000 to 150,000 clones detected, about 89% appear once; the ten largest clones hold around 4.9%. Per germline, CDR1 KGHSH and CDR2 LQKENI. Trimming removed 1 base from V and 5 bases from J; junction bases left unmatched: 6. The CDR3 totals 15 residues. The clonotype originates from a man younger than 40 in good health. The chain employs TRBV18 and TRBJ2-3; 7 nucleotides agree with TRBD2. Specimen: blood. CDR3 in amino acids: CASSPRAGPEDTQYF. For the CDR3, the DNA is TGTGCCAGCTCACCACGAGCGGGGCCGGAAGATACGCAGTATTTT.